Listed below are T cell receptor beta chains from one sample, sequenced in a study of T cell repertoires in cytomegalovirus infection. TCRdb re-analysed the reads in MiXCR, keeping a single row per CDR3 protein. The sample lists 310,000 or so distinct CDR3 sequences, approximately 10% occurring once. Sequencing input: PBMCs. The receptors shown here come from a human donor in good health (CMV status not recorded). Some clones in this sample may be carry-over from other donors' samples. CDR3s include the opening cysteine and the closing phenylalanine or tryptophan. D genes are given only for firm matches. The size of a clone is reported for some rows only, either as once, few or many, or as a class for expanded clones.

j_call: TRBJ2-5; v_call: TRBV28; cdr3_length: 13; clone_size: few; d_call: TRBD2; cdr3_nt: TGTGCCAGTAGCGGGGTACTACAAGAGACCCAGTACTTC; cdr3_aa: CASSGVLQETQYF
j_call: TRBJ2-1; v_call: TRBV20-1; cdr3_length: 12; clone_size: NA; d_call: TRBD1; cdr3_nt: TGCAGTGCCCGGACAGGGAAGAATGAGCAGTTCTTC; cdr3_aa: CSARTGKNEQFF
j_call: TRBJ2-3; v_call: TRBV9; cdr3_length: 17; clone_size: few; d_call: TRBD2; cdr3_nt: TGTGCCAGCAGCGTAGAAAAGAGCGGGGGGCCGGGGTATACGCAGTATTTT; cdr3_aa: CASSVEKSGGPGYTQYF
j_call: TRBJ1-5; v_call: TRBV10-3; cdr3_length: 12; clone_size: many; d_call: NA; cdr3_nt: TGTGCCATCAGTGAGGTTAATCAGCCCCAGCATTTT; cdr3_aa: CAISEVNQPQHF
j_call: TRBJ2-5; v_call: TRBV28; cdr3_length: 15; clone_size: many; d_call: NA; cdr3_nt: TGTGCCAGCAGTTCGGGGTGGAGGGAGAGACAGACCCAGTACTTC; cdr3_aa: CASSSGWRERQTQYF
j_call: TRBJ1-5; v_call: TRBV28; cdr3_length: 13; clone_size: many; d_call: NA; cdr3_nt: TGTGCCAGCAGTTTCTACTTGGGTCAGCCCCAGCATTTT; cdr3_aa: CASSFYLGQPQHF
j_call: TRBJ2-2; v_call: TRBV4-1; cdr3_length: 14; clone_size: few; d_call: NA; cdr3_nt: TGCGCCAGCAGCCAAGAGAGGGGTGCCGGGGAGCTGTTTTTT; cdr3_aa: CASSQERGAGELFF
j_call: TRBJ1-2; v_call: TRBV28; cdr3_length: 12; clone_size: many; d_call: NA; cdr3_nt: TGTGCCAGCAGTTCGACTGACTATGGCTACACCTTC; cdr3_aa: CASSSTDYGYTF
j_call: TRBJ2-7; v_call: TRBV20-1; cdr3_length: 15; clone_size: many; d_call: TRBD1; cdr3_nt: TGCAGTGCTAGAAATTACAGGGGTCATTCCTACGAGCAGTACTTC; cdr3_aa: CSARNYRGHSYEQYF
j_call: TRBJ2-7; v_call: TRBV7-2; cdr3_length: 17; clone_size: many; d_call: TRBD2; cdr3_nt: TGTGCCAGCAGCTTACTAAGACTAGCGGGGGGCCCGGGGGAGCAGTACTTC; cdr3_aa: CASSLLRLAGGPGEQYF
j_call: TRBJ2-1; v_call: TRBV28; cdr3_length: 14; clone_size: many; d_call: NA; cdr3_nt: TGTGCCAGCAGCCGTGGGGGTATCCGGGATGAGCAGTTCTTC; cdr3_aa: CASSRGGIRDEQFF
j_call: TRBJ2-5; v_call: TRBV6-1; cdr3_length: 13; clone_size: many; d_call: TRBD2; cdr3_nt: TGTGCCAGCAGTGGAAGCGGGGCCCAGACCCAGTACTTC; cdr3_aa: CASSGSGAQTQYF
j_call: TRBJ2-3; v_call: TRBV2; cdr3_length: 15; clone_size: many; d_call: NA; cdr3_nt: TGTGCCAGCAAGGCAGAGTTGGGTAGCACAGATACGCAGTATTTT; cdr3_aa: CASKAELGSTDTQYF
j_call: TRBJ2-2; v_call: TRBV2; cdr3_length: 14; clone_size: few; d_call: TRBD2; cdr3_nt: TGTGCCAGCAGTGAAGGGACTAGCGCCGGGGAGCTGTTTTTT; cdr3_aa: CASSEGTSAGELFF
j_call: TRBJ2-1; v_call: TRBV15; cdr3_length: 18; clone_size: many; d_call: TRBD2; cdr3_nt: TGTGCCACCAGCCGGACCCAAGGAGCCCGGGCGGGGGACAATGAGCAGTTCTTC; cdr3_aa: CATSRTQGARAGDNEQFF
j_call: TRBJ2-4; v_call: TRBV4-1; cdr3_length: 19; clone_size: few; d_call: NA; cdr3_nt: TGCGCCAGCAGCCAAGCCCCGGGACTGAAGCTTATAGCCAAAAACATTCAGTACTTC; cdr3_aa: CASSQAPGLKLIAKNIQYF
j_call: TRBJ2-1; v_call: TRBV7-9; cdr3_length: 16; clone_size: few; d_call: TRBD1; cdr3_nt: TGTGCCAGCAGCTTTCCTCCCGGGACAGCCGACAATGAGCAGTTCTTC; cdr3_aa: CASSFPPGTADNEQFF
j_call: TRBJ1-1; v_call: TRBV20-1; cdr3_length: 12; clone_size: NA; d_call: NA; cdr3_nt: TGCAGTGCTAGTACAACGAACAATGAAGCTTTCTTT; cdr3_aa: CSASTTNNEAFF
j_call: TRBJ1-2; v_call: TRBV20-1; cdr3_length: 13; clone_size: few; d_call: NA; cdr3_nt: TGCAGTGGGGATACAGGGCCGATCTATGGCTACACCTTC; cdr3_aa: CSGDTGPIYGYTF
j_call: TRBJ2-3; v_call: TRBV11-3; cdr3_length: 12; clone_size: many; d_call: NA; cdr3_nt: TGTGCCAGCAGAGATCAGGGAAATACGCAGTATTTT; cdr3_aa: CASRDQGNTQYF
j_call: TRBJ2-1; v_call: TRBV7-2; cdr3_length: 15; clone_size: many; d_call: TRBD1; cdr3_nt: TGTGCCAGCAGCCCACGGGACAGGGGGCCTCCTGAGCAGTTCTTC; cdr3_aa: CASSPRDRGPPEQFF
j_call: TRBJ2-3; v_call: TRBV24-1; cdr3_length: 13; clone_size: many; d_call: NA; cdr3_nt: TGTGCCACCAGTGCCCAGACTTCGTCCGCGCAGTATTTT; cdr3_aa: CATSAQTSSAQYF
j_call: TRBJ1-1; v_call: TRBV12-3/TRBV12-4; cdr3_length: 13; clone_size: many; d_call: NA; cdr3_nt: TGTGCCAGCACGTTAACAGTGAACACTGAAGCTTTCTTT; cdr3_aa: CASTLTVNTEAFF
j_call: TRBJ1-6; v_call: TRBV28; cdr3_length: 16; clone_size: many; d_call: NA; cdr3_nt: TGTGCCAGCAGCCCATCTTTAGCCGGGGGGCATTCACCCCTCCACTTT; cdr3_aa: CASSPSLAGGHSPLHF
j_call: TRBJ2-7; v_call: TRBV25-1; cdr3_length: 16; clone_size: many; d_call: NA; cdr3_nt: TGTGCCAGCAGTGGAAACTTGAGGGGGGACCTCTACGAGCAGTACTTC; cdr3_aa: CASSGNLRGDLYEQYF
j_call: TRBJ1-5; v_call: TRBV10-3; cdr3_length: 16; clone_size: few; d_call: NA; cdr3_nt: TGTGCCATCAGTGAGCCCGAGCAGGGTGGGAATCAGCCCCAGCATTTT; cdr3_aa: CAISEPEQGGNQPQHF
j_call: TRBJ2-5; v_call: TRBV28; cdr3_length: 13; clone_size: many; d_call: NA; cdr3_nt: TGTGCCAGCAGTCCGGGGGTGGAGGAGACCCAGTACTTC; cdr3_aa: CASSPGVEETQYF
j_call: TRBJ2-7; v_call: TRBV7-9; cdr3_length: 16; clone_size: NA; d_call: TRBD1; cdr3_nt: TGTGCCAGCAGCTTAGTCTTTGGGACAGAGCCCTACGAGCAGTACTTC; cdr3_aa: CASSLVFGTEPYEQYF
j_call: TRBJ1-1; v_call: TRBV10-3; cdr3_length: 14; clone_size: many; d_call: TRBD1; cdr3_nt: TGTGCCATCACCGCGACAGGGACGAACACTGAAGCTTTCTTT; cdr3_aa: CAITATGTNTEAFF
j_call: TRBJ2-3; v_call: TRBV11-3; cdr3_length: 15; clone_size: many; d_call: TRBD2; cdr3_nt: TGTGCCAGCAGCTTCAGCGGGGGGGGGCCAGATACGCAGTATTTT; cdr3_aa: CASSFSGGGPDTQYF
j_call: TRBJ1-3; v_call: TRBV29-1; cdr3_length: 13; clone_size: many; d_call: NA; cdr3_nt: TGCAGCGGGAGGGTCCACTCTGGAAACACCATATATTTT; cdr3_aa: CSGRVHSGNTIYF
j_call: TRBJ2-7; v_call: TRBV20-1; cdr3_length: 14; clone_size: few; d_call: NA; cdr3_nt: TGCAGTGCTAGAGCCGACAGGATCTCCTACGAGCAGTACTTC; cdr3_aa: CSARADRISYEQYF
j_call: TRBJ2-2; v_call: TRBV25-1; cdr3_length: 17; clone_size: NA; d_call: NA; cdr3_nt: TGTGCCAGCAGTGAATTTATCGGGGCCTCGGGCACCGGGGAGCTGTTTTTT; cdr3_aa: CASSEFIGASGTGELFF
j_call: TRBJ2-6; v_call: TRBV6-1; cdr3_length: 15; clone_size: many; d_call: NA; cdr3_nt: TGTGCCAGCAGTCCGACACTCCCTGGGGCCAACGTCCTGACTTTC; cdr3_aa: CASSPTLPGANVLTF
j_call: TRBJ2-3; v_call: TRBV28; cdr3_length: 13; clone_size: many; d_call: NA; cdr3_nt: TGTGCCAGCACCGGCGGGGGCACAGATACGCAGTATTTT; cdr3_aa: CASTGGGTDTQYF
j_call: TRBJ1-2; v_call: TRBV29-1; cdr3_length: 12; clone_size: many; d_call: TRBD1; cdr3_nt: TGCAGCGCCAGACAGGGGGCTGGTGGCTACACCTTC; cdr3_aa: CSARQGAGGYTF
j_call: TRBJ2-3; v_call: TRBV7-9; cdr3_length: 15; clone_size: many; d_call: NA; cdr3_nt: TGTGCCAGCAGCTTACAGGGAAGTTGGACAGATACGCAGTATTTT; cdr3_aa: CASSLQGSWTDTQYF
j_call: TRBJ1-2; v_call: TRBV7-8; cdr3_length: 16; clone_size: many; d_call: NA; cdr3_nt: TGTGCCAGCAGCCCAGAGCCTGGGGGGTTGAGCTATGGCTACACCTTC; cdr3_aa: CASSPEPGGLSYGYTF
j_call: TRBJ1-6; v_call: TRBV28; cdr3_length: 17; clone_size: many; d_call: TRBD1; cdr3_nt: TGTGCCAGCAGTTTATTTGCGGGACAGGGAGGGAATTCACCCCTCCACTTT; cdr3_aa: CASSLFAGQGGNSPLHF
j_call: TRBJ2-4; v_call: TRBV6-2/TRBV6-3; cdr3_length: 15; clone_size: many; d_call: TRBD2; cdr3_nt: TGTGCCAGCAGTTACCCCTCGCGGGGGAAAAACATTCAGTACTTC; cdr3_aa: CASSYPSRGKNIQYF
j_call: TRBJ1-1; v_call: TRBV4-2; cdr3_length: 14; clone_size: NA; d_call: NA; cdr3_nt: TGTGCCAGCAGCCAAGGACAGCCGAACACTGAAGCTTTCTTT; cdr3_aa: CASSQGQPNTEAFF
j_call: TRBJ1-4; v_call: TRBV12-3/TRBV12-4; cdr3_length: 14; clone_size: many; d_call: NA; cdr3_nt: TGTGCCAGCAGTTTAGTCTCAGATAATGAAAAACTGTTTTTT; cdr3_aa: CASSLVSDNEKLFF
j_call: TRBJ2-7; v_call: TRBV5-4; cdr3_length: 14; clone_size: few; d_call: TRBD2; cdr3_nt: TGTGCCAGCAGCCCCAGCGGGGGGGCAGTCGAGCAGTACTTC; cdr3_aa: CASSPSGGAVEQYF
j_call: TRBJ2-5; v_call: TRBV7-9; cdr3_length: 15; clone_size: many; d_call: NA; cdr3_nt: TGTGCCAGCTCTCATAGGGTGGGGGCCCAAGAGACCCAGTACTTC; cdr3_aa: CASSHRVGAQETQYF
j_call: TRBJ1-2; v_call: TRBV7-2; cdr3_length: 12; clone_size: many; d_call: TRBD1; cdr3_nt: TGTGCCAGCAGCTTACAGGGGGGAGGCTACACCTTC; cdr3_aa: CASSLQGGGYTF
j_call: TRBJ2-1; v_call: TRBV28; cdr3_length: 14; clone_size: many; d_call: TRBD2; cdr3_nt: TGTGCCAGCAGGACTAGCGGGGGCTACAATGAGCAGTTCTTC; cdr3_aa: CASRTSGGYNEQFF
j_call: TRBJ1-3; v_call: TRBV7-9; cdr3_length: 13; clone_size: NA; d_call: NA; cdr3_nt: TGTGCCAGCAGCCCGAACGGGGTTTACACCATATATTTT; cdr3_aa: CASSPNGVYTIYF
j_call: TRBJ2-7; v_call: TRBV7-8; cdr3_length: 15; clone_size: many; d_call: NA; cdr3_nt: TGTGCCAGCAGCGACCGAAGGACAAGCTCCTACGAGCAGTACTTC; cdr3_aa: CASSDRRTSSYEQYF
j_call: TRBJ2-6; v_call: TRBV4-2; cdr3_length: 19; clone_size: many; d_call: NA; cdr3_nt: TGTGCCAGCAGCCACGCCCTGAGAGGCGCTATTTCTGGGGCCAACGTCCTGACTTTC; cdr3_aa: CASSHALRGAISGANVLTF
j_call: TRBJ2-1; v_call: TRBV4-3; cdr3_length: 17; clone_size: many; d_call: TRBD2; cdr3_nt: TGCGCCAGCAGCCGCAAGAGCGGGGGGTCTGTCTTCGATGAGCAGTTCTTC; cdr3_aa: CASSRKSGGSVFDEQFF
j_call: TRBJ2-1; v_call: TRBV20-1; cdr3_length: 15; clone_size: many; d_call: TRBD2; cdr3_nt: TGCAGTGCTAGATCGGGACTAGCGGGGGGGATTGAGCAGTTCTTC; cdr3_aa: CSARSGLAGGIEQFF
j_call: TRBJ2-1; v_call: TRBV7-9; cdr3_length: 17; clone_size: many; d_call: TRBD1; cdr3_nt: TGTGCCAGCAGCTACTACCCATCCGGGACAGGGGCAAATGAGCAGTTCTTC; cdr3_aa: CASSYYPSGTGANEQFF
j_call: TRBJ1-5; v_call: TRBV19; cdr3_length: 15; clone_size: many; d_call: NA; cdr3_nt: TGTGCCAGTAGTATAGATCCATCGGGCAATCAGCCCCAGCATTTT; cdr3_aa: CASSIDPSGNQPQHF